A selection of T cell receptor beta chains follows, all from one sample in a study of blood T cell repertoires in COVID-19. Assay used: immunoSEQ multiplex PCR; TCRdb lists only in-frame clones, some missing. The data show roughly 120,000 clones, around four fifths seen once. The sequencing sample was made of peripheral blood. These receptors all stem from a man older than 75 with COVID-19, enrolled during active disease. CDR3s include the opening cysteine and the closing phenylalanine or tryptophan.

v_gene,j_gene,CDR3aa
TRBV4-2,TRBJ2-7,CASSQMGSSGFYEQYF
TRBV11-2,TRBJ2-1,CASSPIRPGGIYNEQFF
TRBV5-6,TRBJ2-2,CASTRRGRGLNTGELFF
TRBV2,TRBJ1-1,CATQIDRGAEAFF
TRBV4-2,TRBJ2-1,CASSQGLADPYNEQFF
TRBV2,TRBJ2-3,CASSEQGPSTDTQYF
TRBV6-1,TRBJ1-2,CASSEVSRGYTF
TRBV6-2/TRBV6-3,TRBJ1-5,CASSPTGQGHQPQHF
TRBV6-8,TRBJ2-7,CASSYSHPGTGASYEQYF
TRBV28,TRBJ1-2,CASSFTGGRVRGGYTF
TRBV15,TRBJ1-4,CATSRGARAELFF
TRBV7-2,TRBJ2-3,CASSQGQGPTQYF
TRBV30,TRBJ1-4,CAWTETSSGKLFF
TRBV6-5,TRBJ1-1,CASSYWSENTEAFF
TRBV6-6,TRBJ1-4,CASRRVPGEKLFF
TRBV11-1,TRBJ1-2,CASSSRTGKDYGYTF
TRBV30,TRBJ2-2,CASKTATNTGELFF
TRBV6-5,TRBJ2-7,CASRGTTSSYEQYF
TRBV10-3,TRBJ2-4,CAISGGGDNIQYF
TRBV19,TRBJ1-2,CAPRQGVYGYTF
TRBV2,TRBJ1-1,CASSQVNTEAFF
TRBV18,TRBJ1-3,CASSPGHFSGNTIYF
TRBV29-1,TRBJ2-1,CSVESGFSYNEQFF
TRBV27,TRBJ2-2,CASTSGRLPGELFF
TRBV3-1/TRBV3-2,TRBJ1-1,CASSPPGGTEAFF
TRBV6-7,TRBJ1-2,CASPSRGNYGYTF
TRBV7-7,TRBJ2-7,CASTCLIPPNPGQGSHEQYF
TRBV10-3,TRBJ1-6,CAISETGESNSPLHF
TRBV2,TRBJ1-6,CASSPRQATNSPLHF
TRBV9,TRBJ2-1,CASSVTGGPYNEQFF
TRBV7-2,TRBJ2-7,CASSEAGQGLSGEQYF
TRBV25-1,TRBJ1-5,CASSQGGGTGNNQPQHF
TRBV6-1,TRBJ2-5,CASSERQYGTGQETQYF
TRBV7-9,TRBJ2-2,CASSFRTSGDSNTGELFF
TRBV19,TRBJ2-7,CASTPEHRTGASYEQYF
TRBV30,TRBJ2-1,CAWSPPGLGSEQFF
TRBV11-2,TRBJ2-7,CASSASVGTGTYEQYF
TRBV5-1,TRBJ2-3,CASSYGQGQDTQYF
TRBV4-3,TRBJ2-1,CASSQDRGVAGANEQFF
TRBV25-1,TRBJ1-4,CASSELEGARTNEKLFF
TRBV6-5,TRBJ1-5,CASRPTGIRQPQHF
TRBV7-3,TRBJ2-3,CASSSSSGDTQYF
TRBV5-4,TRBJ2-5,CASSLTQGAGETQYF
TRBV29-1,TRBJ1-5,CSVGAGPQPQHF
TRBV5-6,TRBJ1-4,CASSFKGATNEKLFF
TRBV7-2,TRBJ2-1,CASSPGGGFYNEQFF
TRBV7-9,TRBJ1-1,CASSSGQGLGEAFF
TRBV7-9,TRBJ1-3,CASSQTGSGNTIYF
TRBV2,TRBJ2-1,CASSERGWSYNEQFF
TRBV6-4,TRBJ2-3,CASSRRQGGPDTQYF
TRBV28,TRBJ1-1,CASSTPDRGNTEAFF
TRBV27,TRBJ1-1,CASSSGGPNTEAFF
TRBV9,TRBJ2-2,CASSALVGVPGELFF
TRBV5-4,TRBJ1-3,CASSLGGVGGGGNTIYF
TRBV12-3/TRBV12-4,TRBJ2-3,CASRRATDTQYF